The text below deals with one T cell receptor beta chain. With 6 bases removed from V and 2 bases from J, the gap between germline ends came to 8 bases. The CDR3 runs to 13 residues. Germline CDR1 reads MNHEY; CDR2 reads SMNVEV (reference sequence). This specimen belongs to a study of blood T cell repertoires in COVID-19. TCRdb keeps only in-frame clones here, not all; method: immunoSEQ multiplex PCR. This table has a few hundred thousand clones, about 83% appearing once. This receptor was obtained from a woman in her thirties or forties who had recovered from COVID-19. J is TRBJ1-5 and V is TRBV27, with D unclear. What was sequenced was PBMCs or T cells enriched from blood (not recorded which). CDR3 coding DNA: TGTGCCAGCAGCTACAGTGGCAATCAGCCCCAGCATTTT. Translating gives CASSYSGNQPQHF.